One and the same sample provided the 25 T cell receptor beta chains below, sequenced in a study of PD-L1 blockade in urothelial cancer. The protocol was immunoSEQ multiplex PCR, while the TCRdb copy is restricted to in-frame clones and leaves out a portion. Of tens of thousands of clones listed, 88% are singletons. The time point was: peripheral blood 6 weeks after treatment start. This specimen consisted of PBMCs, obtained around atezolizumab (anti-PD-L1) treatment. The receptors stem from a man in his 60s with urothelial cancer.

The table lists this clone with a count of one. CDR3 region: CASSPTGGAETEAFF. CDR3 nucleotide sequence: TGCGCCAGCAGCCCTACAGGGGGCGCGGAGACTGAAGCTTTCTTT. The chain links TRBV5-1 to TRBJ1-1; 9 bases agree with TRBD1. The germline V gene has CDR1 SGHRS and CDR2 YFSETQ. The V gene end was trimmed by 4 bases and the J gene end by 5 bases; junction bases not matched to a gene: 9. This CDR3 region has 15 residues.

The chain links TRBV4-1 to TRBJ2-3, with 7 bases fitting TRBD2. CDR1 is MGHRA, CDR2 YSYEKL, per germline. The CDR3 spans 16 residues. Unmatched junction bases numbered 9, after V lost 5 bases and J lost 1 base. The DNA for the CDR3 is TGCGCCAGCAGCTCAGGGAGGGGAAGCCGCACAGATACGCAGTATTTT. Translation gives CASSSGRGSRTDTQYF.

The chain links TRBV6-6 to TRBJ2-5; maybe TRBD1 (6 bases). The CDR3 length is 15 residues. Trimming took off 4 bases at V and 0 bases at J, with 12 bases between the two ends. Germline CDR1 and CDR2: MNHNY and SVGAGI (reference sequence). CDR3 sequence reads: CASSFQQGNQETQYF. The CDR3 DNA sequence: TGTGCCAGCAGTTTCCAACAGGGAAACCAAGAGACCCAGTACTTC.

A single count supports this clone. The chain recombines TRBV6-4 with TRBJ2-5; weak D call: TRBD1 (6 bases). Trimming took off 4 bases at V and 5 bases at J, with 14 bases between the two ends. The CDR3 has 14 amino acids. Germline V gene lookup returns CDR1 MRHNA and CDR2 SNTAGT. The CDR3 is CASSVYRVSETQYF. The DNA for the CDR3 is TGTGCCAGCAGTGTTTACAGGGTTTCGGAGACCCAGTACTTC.

The gene calls are TRBV5-1 and TRBJ2-5; TRBD2 agrees at 12 bases. V trimming: 0 bases; J trimming: 1 base; junction bases outside the gene matches: 1. CDR1 is SGHRS and CDR2 is YFSETQ in the germline V gene. The CDR3 has 16 amino acids. Here the CDR3 reads CASSLGTSGAQETQYF. The DNA of the CDR3 is TGCGCCAGCAGCTTGGGGACTAGCGGGGCCCAAGAGACCCAGTACTTC.

This chain connects TRBV4-3 to TRBJ1-3, with D maybe TRBD1 (5 bases). CDR1 and CDR2 (germline): LGHNA, YSLEER. This CDR3 is built from 15 residues. Trimming stripped 0 bases from V and 2 bases from J, with 8 bases between. CDR3 protein: CASSQEWGAGNTIYF. DNA for the CDR3: TGCGCCAGCAGCCAAGAATGGGGGGCTGGAAACACCATATATTTT.

This clone occurred a few times. The chain combines TRBV7-9 with TRBJ1-2, with TRBD1 as a possible D gene (6 bases). Trimming removed 4 bases at V and 0 bases at J, with 9 bases between. In germline, CDR1 is SEHNR, CDR2 FQNEAQ (reference sequence). This CDR3 comprises 14 residues. The chain's CDR3 is CASSSGDSNYGYTF. In DNA form, the CDR3 reads TGTGCCAGCAGCTCAGGGGATTCTAACTATGGCTACACCTTC.

V is TRBV30 and J is TRBJ1-6; TRBD1 is a possible D gene (6 bases). This CDR3 has 15 residues. Germline V gene sequence: CDR1 GTSNPN, CDR2 SVGIG (reference sequence). The V and J ends lost 7 bases and 3 bases respectively, with 16 bases between them. CDR3 in amino acids: CASVSGQLYNSPLHF. DNA for the CDR3: TGTGCCTCGGTTTCCGGACAGCTCTATAATTCACCCCTCCACTTT.

This clone was seen only once. The J gene is TRBJ2-1, the V gene TRBV7-9; D is perhaps TRBD2 (5 bases). Germline V gene data show CDR1 as SEHNR and CDR2 as FQNEAQ (reference sequence). The CDR3 is 15 residues long. Trimming cost V 5 bases and J 4 bases, with 15 bases left between them. The CDR3 is CASSATGIEYNEQFF. The DNA of the CDR3 is TGTGCCAGCAGCGCGACCGGGATAGAATACAATGAGCAGTTCTTC.

The V and J genes are TRBV18 and TRBJ2-1; 12 positions agree with TRBD2. The germline V gene has CDR1 KGHSH and CDR2 LQKENI. The CDR3 is 16 residues long. V shed 6 bases and J 8 bases; nucleotides not matched to a gene: 11. CDR3 in DNA: TGTGCCAGCTCCAATAGACTAGCGGGAGCCTTGGATGAGCAGTTCTTC. Its protein product is CASSNRLAGALDEQFF.

This chain links TRBV28 with TRBJ2-7, with 8 positions matching TRBD1. The J segment lost 7 bases and the V segment lost 1 base, leaving 9 bases of the junction unmatched. The V gene's germline CDR1 is MDHEN and CDR2 SYDVKM. The length of the CDR3 is 15 residues. The CDR3: CASSLSGQGPLEQYF. CDR3 coding DNA: TGTGCCAGCAGTTTATCTGGACAGGGCCCTTTAGAGCAGTACTTC.

This clone was seen more than once but under ten times. The V call is TRBV10-3, the J call TRBJ2-6, with TRBD2 identical over 8 bases. The V gene's germline CDR1 is ENHRY and CDR2 SYGVKD. The ends lost 4 bases at V and 4 bases at J; junction bases unmatched: 3. The CDR3 spans 15 residues. Written as DNA, the CDR3 is TGTGCCATCAGTGGAGAGCGGGGGGGGGCCAACGTCCTGACTTTC. Its protein product is CAISGERGGANVLTF.

The rearrangement links TRBV19 to TRBJ2-5, with a tentative D call TRBD1 (6 bases). Trimming took off 3 bases at V and 4 bases at J, with 18 bases between the two ends. The germline V gene encodes CDR1 LNHDA and CDR2 SQIVND (reference sequence). This CDR3 is built from 16 residues. The CDR3 DNA is TGTGCCAGTAGTATTAACCAGGGGCGCGGTGGAGAGACCCAGTACTTC. Encoded protein: CASSINQGRGGETQYF. Drawing the rest from reference TRBV19 and TRBJ2-5, the complete variable domain is DGGITQSPKYLFRKEGQNVTLSCEQNLNHDAMYWYRQDPGQGLRLIYYSQIVNDFQKGDIAEGYSVSREKKESFPLTVTSAQKNPTAFYLCASSINQGRGGETQYFGPGTRLLVL.

The chain has TRBV5-4 and TRBJ1-2; the D gene is possibly TRBD1 (5 bases). Trimming stripped 0 bases from V and 5 bases from J, with 20 bases between. Germline CDR1 SGHNT, CDR2 YYREEE (reference sequence). There are 17 residues in the CDR3. CDR3 protein: CASSLGGREKLGYGYTF. The CDR3 DNA follows: TGTGCCAGCAGCTTGGGGGGCAGGGAAAAACTCGGGTATGGCTACACCTTC.

The gene calls are TRBV6-6 and TRBJ1-4; D unresolved. Germline V gene lookup returns CDR1 MNHNY and CDR2 SVGAGI (reference sequence). With 3 bases removed from V and 7 bases from J, the gap between germline ends came to 12 bases. CDR3 length: 14 residues. CDR3 nucleotides: TGTGCCAGCAGTTATATACGAGGGATTGAAAAACTGTTTTTT. This sequence encodes CASSYIRGIEKLFF.

The chain couples TRBV7-2 to TRBJ2-3; 15 nucleotides line up with TRBD2. Germline trimming cut 4 bases from V and 3 bases from J; bases unmatched to any gene: 8. This CDR3 region has 18 residues. Germline V gene sequence: CDR1 SGHTA, CDR2 FQGNSA. CDR3 sequence (DNA): TGTGCCAGCAGCTCCCGGACTAGCGGGAGGGCCAGGACAGATACGCAGTATTTT. Residues: CASSSRTSGRARTDTQYF.

J is TRBJ1-6 and V is TRBV4-2; 8 bases align to TRBD1. Germline lookup yields CDR1 LGHNA and CDR2 YNFKEQ. CDR3 size: 16 residues. V shed 7 bases, J shed 10 bases, and the junction held 15 bases outside the gene matches. The CDR3 nucleotides read TGTGCCAGCAACGACGACAGGGGAGGGCTACAATCACCCCTCCACTTT. Residues: CASNDDRGGLQSPLHF.

The rearrangement joins TRBV27 to TRBJ1-1; D may be TRBD1 (6 bases). Trimming took off 3 bases at V and 8 bases at J, with 10 bases between the two ends. The CDR3 runs to 12 residues. CDR1 and CDR2 from the germline V gene are MNHEY and SMNVEV (reference sequence). CDR3 bases: TGTGCCAGCAGTTTCACAGGGAGAGAAGCTTTCTTT. It specifies CASSFTGREAFF.

This chain connects TRBV5-1 to TRBJ2-7; no clear D. The CDR3 consists of 11 residues. Germline V CDR1 and CDR2: SGHRS, YFSETQ. Trimming removed 1 base at V and 5 bases at J, with 4 bases between. DNA for the CDR3: TGCGCCAGCAGCTTGACTCACGAGCAGTACTTC. Its protein is CASSLTHEQYF.

The rearrangement joins TRBV29-1 to TRBJ2-3; no clear D. V gave up 6 bases and J gave up 2 bases, with 15 bases separating them. Germline assignment: CDR1 SQVTM and CDR2 ANQGSEA. The CDR3 extends over 14 amino acids. The CDR3 DNA reads as TGCAGCGTATTTTCCGCGACAATCACAGATACGCAGTATTTT. Encoded protein: CSVFSATITDTQYF.

Written as DNA, the CDR3 is TGCGCCAGCAGCTACCAAAGTACCGGGACAGGGACTGAAGCTTTCTTT. Its translation: CASSYQSTGTGTEAFF. The chain joins TRBV5-1 to TRBJ1-1; 9 positions match TRBD1. V gave up 3 bases and J gave up 5 bases; unmatched junction bases: 11. CDR3 length: 16 amino acids. The germline V gene encodes CDR1 SGHRS and CDR2 YFSETQ.

V is TRBV2 and J is TRBJ1-1, with D tentatively TRBD1 (6 bases). The CDR3 loop spans 13 amino acids. V lost 6 bases, J lost 11 bases, and 19 bases lay in between. Germline-derived CDR1 and CDR2 are SNHLY and FYNNEI. CDR3 amino acids: CASRQSRGQWAFF. In DNA, the CDR3 is TGTGCCAGCAGACAGAGCCGTGGACAGTGGGCTTTCTTT.

The rearrangement links TRBV10-3 to TRBJ1-5; D is possibly TRBD1 (5 bases). Germline V gene data show CDR1 as ENHRY and CDR2 as SYGVKD. Deletions cut 6 bases from V and 0 bases from J, with 12 bases between. This CDR3 contains 15 residues. The CDR3 loop is CAIRAARDSNQPQHF. CDR3 DNA: TGTGCCATCAGAGCAGCCAGGGATAGCAATCAGCCCCAGCATTTT.

The CDR3 is CASSINRFGLAGANVLTF. CDR3 DNA sequence: TGTGCCAGTAGTATTAATCGGTTTGGTCTTGCTGGGGCCAACGTCCTGACTTTC. This chain joins TRBV19 and TRBJ2-6; no clear D. The CDR3 is made up of 18 amino acids. With 3 bases removed from V and 2 bases from J, the gap between germline ends came to 17 bases. Germline V gene sequence: CDR1 LNHDA, CDR2 SQIVND (reference sequence).

The rearrangement joins TRBV9 to TRBJ1-2; D possibly corresponds to TRBD1 (5 bases). Germline lookup yields CDR1 SGDLS and CDR2 YYNGEE. V lost 0 bases, J lost 5 bases, and 8 bases lay in between. This CDR3 is 13 amino acids long. The CDR3 protein is CASSVGQTYGYTF. The CDR3 coding sequence is TGTGCCAGCAGCGTAGGACAGACTTATGGCTACACCTTC.